Each of the 10 T cell receptor beta chains below was sequenced from the same sample in a study of radiation and T cells in renal cell carcinoma. Time point noted: blood 2 weeks post-SBRT. The treatment: 15 Gy SBRT to primary tumor, nephrectomy 4 weeks later. Sequencing used immunoSEQ multiplex PCR; TCRdb keeps in-frame clones, though not all of them. The sample carries more than 100,000 clones, approximately 90% recorded once. Sequenced material: blood, taken from a patient whose treatment included radiotherapy and nephrectomy. The receptor set was obtained from a woman in her sixties or seventies with renal cell carcinoma.

The chain couples TRBV5-1 to TRBJ2-2, with D possibly being TRBD1 (6 bases). Deletions cut 2 bases from V and 6 bases from J, with 14 bases between. From germline, CDR1 is SGHRS and CDR2 YFSETQ. The CDR3 has 15 residues. In DNA, the CDR3 is TGCGCCAGCAGCTTACAGGGATCTCTCCCCGGGGAGCTGTTTTTT. Translation gives CASSLQGSLPGELFF.

The chain has TRBV9 and TRBJ2-3; TRBD2 agrees at 10 bases. Germline CDR1 SGDLS, CDR2 YYNGEE. CDR3 size: 16 residues. Trimming cost V 0 bases and J 6 bases; bases outside gene matches: 7. CDR3 sequence reads: CASSVGASGGQDTQYF. The CDR3 DNA is TGTGCCAGCAGCGTAGGGGCTAGCGGGGGACAGGATACGCAGTATTTT.

The genes are TRBV29-1 and TRBJ2-7; 12 bases fit TRBD1. CDR3 length: 15 amino acids. CDR1 and CDR2 (germline): SQVTM, ANQGSEA. The V segment lost 7 bases and the J segment 4 bases; nucleotides outside the gene matches: 11. CDR3 sequence (DNA): TGCAGCGGACGACAAGGGGGACAGGGGGCTTACGAGCAGTACTTC. It specifies CSGRQGGQGAYEQYF.

The V call is TRBV4-2, the J call TRBJ1-1, with D unresolved. V was pared by 1 base and J by 10 bases, with 10 bases between. The CDR3 has 12 residues. Germline CDR1 LGHNA, CDR2 YNFKEQ. CDR3 in DNA: TGTGCCAGCAGCCAAGGGGGAGAAGGAGCTTTCTTT. Its protein is CASSQGGEGAFF.

The CDR3 spells CATSTGGPGDEQFF. The CDR3 coding sequence is TGTGCCACCAGCACCGGCGGGCCCGGCGATGAGCAGTTCTTC. The chain links TRBV15 to TRBJ2-1, with a weak D call TRBD2 (5 bases). Germline V CDR1 and CDR2: LNHNV, YYDKDF (reference sequence). The CDR3 runs to 14 residues. Trimming pared 4 bases from V and 8 bases from J, leaving 15 bases between.

The genes are TRBV5-1 and TRBJ1-4; 7 bases fit TRBD1. This CDR3 has 17 amino acids. V shed 3 bases and J 3 bases; nucleotides not matched to a gene: 11. Germline lookup yields CDR1 SGHRS and CDR2 YFSETQ. Written as DNA, the CDR3 is TGCGCCAGCAGCTCTACAGGGGATCGGAGGGCTAATGAAAAACTGTTTTTT. As protein: CASSSTGDRRANEKLFF.

The table lists this clone with a count of one. The chain joins TRBV28 to TRBJ1-2; possibly TRBD1 for D (5 bases). Trimming took off 3 bases at V and 4 bases at J, with 27 bases between the two ends. This CDR3 comprises 19 residues. CDR1 and CDR2 (germline): MDHEN, SYDVKM. The CDR3 sequence: CASSFSPRRGQRLSYGYTF. CDR3 DNA: TGTGCCAGCAGTTTCTCGCCAAGACGGGGCCAAAGACTTAGCTATGGCTACACCTTC.

This clone showed up just once. The V call is TRBV11-2, the J call TRBJ2-1; 10 bases line up with TRBD2. V shed 1 base and J 2 bases; nucleotides not matched to a gene: 5. This CDR3 region has 17 residues. Germline V gives CDR1 SGHAT, CDR2 FQNNGV. CDR3 nucleotides: TGTGCCAGCAGCTTAGTGCGGCTAGCGGGGGCCTACAATGAGCAGTTCTTC. Its protein is CASSLVRLAGAYNEQFF.

This rearrangement joins TRBV11-1 to TRBJ2-2; TRBD1 might be the D (6 bases). CDR3 size: 13 residues. V dropped 5 bases and J dropped 8 bases, with 12 bases sitting between them. Germline CDR1 is SGHAT and CDR2 is FQDESV (reference sequence). CDR3 bases: TGTGCCAGCAGCCCAGGGGAAACGGGGGAGCTGTTTTTT. Encoded protein: CASSPGETGELFF.

The chain employs TRBV7-2 and TRBJ2-7; the match to TRBD1 covers 7 bases. Per the germline V gene, CDR1 is SGHTA and CDR2 is FQGNSA. V lost 2 bases and J lost 4; bases outside the gene matches: 5. The CDR3 consists of 14 residues. The CDR3 DNA reads as TGTGCCAGCAGCTTACTAGGGGGCGGGTACGAGCAGTACTTC. Its protein product is CASSLLGGGYEQYF.